This T cell receptor beta chain was identified during a study of cytomegalovirus exposure and HLA in healthy donors. The primer mix had 60 Vbeta and 13 Jbeta primers. Generated by immunoSEQ multiplex PCR, the TCRdb table keeps only in-frame clones and is missing some. In the table there are 150,000 to 180,000 clones, 65% to 85% of which are singletons. V dropped 5 bases and J dropped 7; count of bases not matched to a gene: 11. CDR3 length: 16 residues. The germline V gene has CDR1 SGHVS and CDR2 FQNEAQ. The receptor was derived from a woman aged 40 to 50 in good health and CMV-seropositive. The specimen was PBMCs. The rearrangement uses TRBV7-8 and TRBJ2-1; 10 bases line up with TRBD2. The CDR3 coding sequence is TGTGCCAGCAGCCAAAAGCCTAGCGGGAGTAGGAATGAGCAGTTCTTC. It translates to CASSQKPSGSRNEQFF.